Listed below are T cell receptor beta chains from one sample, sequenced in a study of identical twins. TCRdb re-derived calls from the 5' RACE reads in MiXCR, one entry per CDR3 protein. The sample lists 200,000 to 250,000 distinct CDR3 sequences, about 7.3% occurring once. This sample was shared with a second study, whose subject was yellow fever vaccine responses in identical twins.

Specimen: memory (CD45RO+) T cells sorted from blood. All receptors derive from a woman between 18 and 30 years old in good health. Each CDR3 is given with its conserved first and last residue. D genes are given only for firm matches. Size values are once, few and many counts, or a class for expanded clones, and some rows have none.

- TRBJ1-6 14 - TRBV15 TGTGCCACCAGCAGAGGGGACCTTAGTTCACACCTCCACTTT CATSRGDLSSHLHF
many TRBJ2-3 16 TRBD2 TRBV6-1 TGTGCCAGCAGCCGGGGACTAGCGGGGGCCGGTAATACGCAGTATTTT CASSRGLAGAGNTQYF
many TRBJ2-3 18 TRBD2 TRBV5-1 TGCGCCAGCAGCCGTTACCCGGGACTAGCGGCGGCGGCAGATACGCAGTATTTT CASSRYPGLAAAADTQYF
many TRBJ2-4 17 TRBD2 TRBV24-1 TGTGCCACCAGTGAGAAGGGACTAGCGGCCTCCAAAAACATTCAGTACTTC CATSEKGLAASKNIQYF
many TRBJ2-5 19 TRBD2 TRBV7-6 TGTGCCAGCAGCCCATCCCCACTAGCGGGGGGCCCTTCCCAAGAGACCCAGTACTTC CASSPSPLAGGPSQETQYF
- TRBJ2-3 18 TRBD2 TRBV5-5 TGTGCCAGCAGCTTGTCGGGGGCTAGCGGGAGACGATTGGATACGCAGTATTTT CASSLSGASGRRLDTQYF
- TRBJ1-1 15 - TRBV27 TGTGCCAGCAGTTGGGGGAGGGAGATGAACACTGAAGCTTTCTTT CASSWGREMNTEAFF
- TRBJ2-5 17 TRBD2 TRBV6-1 TGTGCCAGCTCCCTCATCGGACTAGCGGGGGGCCAAGAGACCCAGTACTTC CASSLIGLAGGQETQYF
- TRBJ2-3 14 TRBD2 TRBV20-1 TGCAGTGCCAGGACTAGCGCGAGATCCGATACGCAGTATTTT CSARTSARSDTQYF
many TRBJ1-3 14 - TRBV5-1 TGCGCCAGCAGCCCCTCAAGCTCTGGAAACACCATATATTTT CASSPSSSGNTIYF
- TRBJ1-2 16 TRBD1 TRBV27 TGTGCCAGCAGTTCAGGGCTGGGACAGGGAAGGTATGGCTACACCTTC CASSSGLGQGRYGYTF
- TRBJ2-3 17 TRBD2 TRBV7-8 TGTGCCAGCAGCCCATCATCGGCGGGGGGGTTTGGAGATACGCAGTATTTT CASSPSSAGGFGDTQYF
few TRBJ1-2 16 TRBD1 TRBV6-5 TGTGCCAGCAGTTACTCAGGACAGGGGGTCGGGTATGGCTACACCTTC CASSYSGQGVGYGYTF
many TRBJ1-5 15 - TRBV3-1 TGTGCCAGCAGCCAAAACAGAAATAGCAATCAGCCCCAGCATTTT CASSQNRNSNQPQHF
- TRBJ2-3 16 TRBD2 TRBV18 TGTGCCAGCTCACCTAGCGGGAGAGGTCCCACAGATACGCAGTATTTT CASSPSGRGPTDTQYF
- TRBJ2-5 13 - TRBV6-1 TGTGCCAGCAGTACGCTTGGTCGAGAGACCCAGTACTTC CASSTLGRETQYF
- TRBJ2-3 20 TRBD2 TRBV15 TGTGCCACCAGCGGACCCAACCGACTAGCGGGGGACACTAGCACAGATACGCAGTATTTT CATSGPNRLAGDTSTDTQYF
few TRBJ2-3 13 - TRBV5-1 TGCGCCAGCAGCTGGGGAGGAGAAGATACGCAGTATTTT CASSWGGEDTQYF
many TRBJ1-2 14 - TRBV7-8 TGTGCCAGCAGCTTAGGGATAGCTAACTATGGCTACACCTTC CASSLGIANYGYTF
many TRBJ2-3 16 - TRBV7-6 TGTGCCAGCAGCTCTGCTCTAGGGGGTAGCACAGATACGCAGTATTTT CASSSALGGSTDTQYF
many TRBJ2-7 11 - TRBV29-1 TGCAGCGTTACCACAGGGTGGGAGCAGTACTTC CSVTTGWEQYF
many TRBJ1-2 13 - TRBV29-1 TGCAGCGTTGAGATCAGCCCGGTTGATGGCTACACCTTC CSVEISPVDGYTF
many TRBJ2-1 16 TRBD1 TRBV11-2 TGTGCCAGCAGCCCCCAGGGGGCCGGCTCCTACAATGAGCAGTTCTTC CASSPQGAGSYNEQFF
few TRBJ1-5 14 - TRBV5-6 TGTGCCAGCAGCGCCCGTGGCACCAATCAGCCCCAGCATTTT CASSARGTNQPQHF
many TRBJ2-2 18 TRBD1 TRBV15 TGTGCCACCAGCAGAGATCCGGGACAGGGGGGGTACACCGGGGAGCTGTTTTTT CATSRDPGQGGYTGELFF
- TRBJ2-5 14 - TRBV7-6 TGTGCCAGCAGCTTATCCTTGAACAGAGAGACCCAGTACTTC CASSLSLNRETQYF